The following is a TCR beta chain sequence with its context. The clone's antigen remains unknown. Base qualities were left out, and no much larger clone turns up one base away. The germline V gene supplies CDR1 KGHSH and CDR2 LQKENI. The V end loses 0 bases and the J end loses 7 bases, and a stretch of 7 bases separates them. The CDR3 covers 13 residues, taking in both the cysteine and the phenylalanine. Left in the record is the CDR3 DNA by itself, 39 bases read in frame from the first base. This specimen's treatment or condition label, interpreted: over 15 received Ad26.COV2.S at low or high dose, single or two shots; 5 received placebo; per-sample allocation not given. Repertoires of vaccine and placebo recipients were sequenced from samples collected on day 63 after the first injection. Between 29 July and 7 August 2020, Cohort 1b enrolled 25 adults aged 18-55 years at one site in Boston, USA. As a vaccine, Ad26.COV2.S was a replication-incompetent adenovirus type 26 vector that expressed a prefusion-stabilized SARS-CoV-2 spike protein derived from the original Wuhan strain.

The sample comes from a study of Ad26.COV2.S vaccination and SARS-CoV-2 variants (dated by TCRdb to the early 2020s). At the level of the whole study: Vaccine-arm donors were drawn from COV1001, a multicentre, randomized, double-blind, placebo-controlled phase I-IIa trial of Ad26.COV2.S in healthy adults. Trial participants were randomized into five groups of five: low-dose or high-dose Ad26.COV2.S given once or twice, or placebo on both occasions. Investigators did not know the trial group allocation while performing experiments and assessing outcomes. TCRbeta repertoire sequencing was used to assess the specificity and breadth of SARS-CoV-2-reactive T cell receptors after Ad26.COV2.S vaccination. The TCR-sequenced set comprised roughly 30 samples: some 19 Ad26.COV2.S vaccine recipients, 5 placebo recipients and 8 SARS-CoV-2 convalescent individuals. Ad26.COV2.S was administered intramuscularly at 5 x 10^10 or 1 x 10^11 viral particles, either as a single shot or as two shots given 56 days apart.

The immunoSEQ Assay was the method used to sequence TCRbeta CDR3 regions. After extraction, genomic DNA underwent amplification by bias-controlled multiplex PCR, followed by high-throughput sequencing. The paper's processing steps were these. To quantify the absolute abundance of every unique TCRbeta CDR3 region, sequences were collapsed and filtered. Usable DNA was measured by amplifying reference genes present in all nucleated cells, and TCRbeta template counts were normalized to that usable DNA to estimate T cell fraction. Repertoire TCRs were annotated as SARS-CoV-2-specific by exact matching of V gene, CDR3 amino acid sequence and J gene to a known reactive TCR set. The reference SARS-CoV-2 TCR set came from MIRA and was filtered for enrichment in COVID-19-positive ImmuneCODE repertoires, removing public or cross-reactive TCRs. Using the MIRA antigens, annotated TCRs were further analysed by specific ORF or by position within an ORF. Breadth was defined as annotated unique rearrangements over total unique productive rearrangements; depth was the summed frequency of those rearrangements. TCR breadth was compared between groups using two-sided Wilcoxon rank-sum tests. TCRdb took this table from immuneACCESS and kept in-frame rearrangements with V and J called. Such tables lack part of the clones; where checked against another copy, unresolved V genes explain under half of the gap, and the rest is unexplained. V, J and clone size are taken as reported in that table, and D and trimming were inferred from the DNA itself. A total of about 350,000 clones appear in this sample, 80% to 90% of them only once. The ten largest clones represent just under 5% of the sample.

Broader findings and caveats from the paper: Substantial breadth of spike-specific CD8+ and CD4+ T cell responses was reported after vaccination. The authors noted that total T cell responses may have been underestimated by the TCR breadth and depth analyses. Spike-specific TCR breadth was higher in Ad26.COV2.S recipients than in placebo recipients (P = 0.0014). The study was not powered for comparison of responses between vaccine doses or regimens. Vaccine and placebo recipients had similar non-spike TCR breadth, a finding consistent with the vaccine containing only spike.

The sample was peripheral blood, taken in a trial of Ad26.COV2.S vaccine versus placebo. The rearrangement joined TRBV18 to TRBJ2-1; matching of 6 bases hints at TRBD1 as the D gene. The receptor's source is a person aged 18 to 65 who received the Ad26.COV2.S COVID-19 vaccine or a placebo. CDR3 loop: CASSPPTGNEQFF. The DNA sequence follows: TGTGCCAGCTCACCACCAACAGGGAATGAGCAGTTCTTC.